This T cell receptor beta chain was captured by sequencing in a study of cytomegalovirus exposure and HLA in healthy donors. General observations from the study: Per a prior analysis, the majority of TCR beta V segments were productive roughly 87% or roughly 30% of the time. Later analysis identified several of the most significant clusters that appeared linked to common viral pathogens.

A remark on this clone: No antigen is known for it.

PCR primers comprised 60 Vbeta and 13 Jbeta primers. Profiled with immunoSEQ multiplex PCR; TCRdb holds only in-frame clones, not every one. Of about 94,000 clones listed, around 69% are singletons. Donors in the study were healthy people who gave bone marrow. This receptor was obtained from a man in his thirties or forties in good health and CMV-seronegative. Material: PBMCs.

CDR3 sequence reads: CASSLGGQGITGNTIYF. CDR3 coding DNA: TGTGCCAGCAGCTTAGGGGGACAGGGAATTACCGGAAACACCATATATTTT. This chain joins TRBV7-2 and TRBJ1-3; 9 bases map to TRBD1. This CDR3 has 17 residues. Germline loops: CDR1 SGHTA, CDR2 FQGNSA. V shed 1 base and J 4 bases; nucleotides not matched to a gene: 8.